This is a list of T cell receptor beta chains from one sample in a study of CD4 T cells in relation to SARS-CoV-2 and coronaviruses. Assay used: immunoSEQ multiplex PCR; TCRdb lists only in-frame clones, some missing. Counted here are fewer than 20,000 clones, nearly 75% occurring once; the ten biggest clones make up approximately 30%. Their cognate antigens are unknown. Sequenced: CD4+ T cells from PBMCs, cultured in vitro. Receptors originate from a human donor in good health. Each CDR3 is given with its conserved first and last residue. The size entry is marked missing in some rows and otherwise reads once, few, many or a size class.

clone size: .
J gene: TRBJ2-7
V gene: TRBV10-2
CDR3 protein: CASKREGSYEQYF

clone size: .
J gene: TRBJ2-1
V gene: TRBV18
CDR3 protein: CASSPGEGHQFF

clone size: .
J gene: TRBJ2-5
V gene: TRBV2
CDR3 protein: CASSESSGRETQYF

clone size: hyperexpanded
J gene: TRBJ2-7
V gene: TRBV5-1
CDR3 protein: CASTDGYSYEQYF

clone size: few
J gene: TRBJ2-2
V gene: TRBV18
CDR3 protein: CASSPGSDKAGELFF

clone size: .
J gene: TRBJ1-4
V gene: TRBV4-2
CDR3 protein: CASSQGAMGREKLFF

clone size: once
J gene: TRBJ2-5
V gene: TRBV20-1
CDR3 protein: CSASIHSGTGETQYF

clone size: .
J gene: TRBJ2-1
V gene: TRBV10-3
CDR3 protein: CAIRELAGDYNEQFF

clone size: .
J gene: TRBJ2-4
V gene: TRBV9
CDR3 protein: CASSVGLAGAGGIQYF

clone size: .
J gene: TRBJ2-1
V gene: TRBV7-2
CDR3 protein: CASSLAVFSGTGEQFF

clone size: .
J gene: TRBJ1-2
V gene: TRBV6-4
CDR3 protein: CASRAGQPDYGYTF

clone size: .
J gene: TRBJ2-3
V gene: TRBV28
CDR3 protein: CATLGNTQYF

clone size: .
J gene: TRBJ2-1
V gene: TRBV18
CDR3 protein: CASSPRGQVAYNEQFF

clone size: .
J gene: TRBJ2-5
V gene: TRBV7-2
CDR3 protein: CASSPTGTQYF

clone size: .
J gene: TRBJ1-1
V gene: TRBV5-1
CDR3 protein: CASSDSTFNTEAFF

clone size: .
J gene: TRBJ2-1
V gene: TRBV7-2
CDR3 protein: CASSSGTSGINEQFF

clone size: .
J gene: TRBJ1-5
V gene: TRBV7-9
CDR3 protein: CASSLEGIGNQPQHF

clone size: .
J gene: TRBJ1-2
V gene: TRBV14
CDR3 protein: CASSRNRGSDGYTF

clone size: .
J gene: TRBJ1-5
V gene: TRBV2
CDR3 protein: CASSGTSQPQHF

clone size: .
J gene: TRBJ1-2
V gene: TRBV12-3/TRBV12-4
CDR3 protein: CASSSTENYGYTF

clone size: .
J gene: TRBJ2-2
V gene: TRBV9
CDR3 protein: CASSVGADVYTGELFF

clone size: .
J gene: TRBJ1-5
V gene: TRBV12-5
CDR3 protein: CASGLPGLRNQPQHF

clone size: once
J gene: TRBJ1-2
V gene: TRBV19
CDR3 protein: CASSMVTYGYTF

clone size: few
J gene: TRBJ1-4
V gene: TRBV7-8
CDR3 protein: CASSLAPGQNEKLFF

clone size: .
J gene: TRBJ2-1
V gene: TRBV19
CDR3 protein: CASSIVWTLINEQFF

clone size: .
J gene: TRBJ2-3
V gene: TRBV5-5
CDR3 protein: CASSLPSSTDTQYF

clone size: .
J gene: TRBJ2-1
V gene: TRBV11-2
CDR3 protein: CASSLVAGGRGEQFF

clone size: few
J gene: TRBJ2-7
V gene: TRBV5-6
CDR3 protein: CASSYRDRDDEQYF

clone size: .
J gene: TRBJ2-5
V gene: TRBV5-4
CDR3 protein: CASSLGQTQYF

clone size: .
J gene: TRBJ1-3
V gene: TRBV12-5
CDR3 protein: CASGLGQGEGNTIYF

clone size: .
J gene: TRBJ2-1
V gene: TRBV27
CDR3 protein: CASRGGTSSYNEQFF

clone size: .
J gene: TRBJ1-2
V gene: TRBV2
CDR3 protein: CASSVTGNFGYTF